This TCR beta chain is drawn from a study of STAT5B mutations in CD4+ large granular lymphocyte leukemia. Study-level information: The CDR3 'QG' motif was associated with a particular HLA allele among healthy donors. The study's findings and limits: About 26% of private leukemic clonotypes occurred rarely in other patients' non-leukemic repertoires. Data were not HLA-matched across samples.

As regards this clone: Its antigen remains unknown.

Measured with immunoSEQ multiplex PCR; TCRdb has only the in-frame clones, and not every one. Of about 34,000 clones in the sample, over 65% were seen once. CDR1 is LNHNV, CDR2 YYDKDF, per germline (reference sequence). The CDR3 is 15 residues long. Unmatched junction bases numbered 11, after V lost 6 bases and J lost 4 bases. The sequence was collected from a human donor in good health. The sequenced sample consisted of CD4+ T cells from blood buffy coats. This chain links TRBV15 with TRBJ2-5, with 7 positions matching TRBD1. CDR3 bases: TGTGCCACCAGTATCAACCCGGGACAGAGAGAGACCCAGTACTTC. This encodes CATSINPGQRETQYF.